This note documents a single TCR beta chain sequence. Its antigen is unidentified. The sample is drawn from a study of cytomegalovirus exposure and HLA in healthy donors. Across the whole study: About 180 million T cells yielded 90 million to 130 million unique TCR beta sequences in earlier analysis.

Researchers ran the PCR with 60 Vbeta and 13 Jbeta primers. Assay: immunoSEQ multiplex PCR; the TCRdb copy retains only in-frame clones and omits some. The sample yields some 150,000 clones, 75% seen once. Study results and limitations: When a later analysis was performed, an Asian-associated ancestry cluster reportedly had fewer N-insertions than the roughly 730-donor mean. Equally common other TCR beta chains were less clonally expanded than HLA-associated ones, a later analysis found. About 90% or about 30% of the time was how often most TCR beta V segments were productive, according to an earlier analysis.

Germline V gives CDR1 SGHDN, CDR2 FVKESK. Trimming took 0 bases from V and 2 from J, leaving 17 bases between them. CDR3 length: 17 amino acids. The V gene is TRBV14, the J gene TRBJ2-7; tentative D call: TRBD1 (5 bases). This receptor was identified in a man between 40 and 49 years old in good health and CMV-seronegative. Sequenced sample: PBMCs. In DNA form, the CDR3 reads TGTGCCAGCAGCCAAGATAGGGGAACTTCCTTTCCCTACGAGCAGTACTTC. Amino acids: CASSQDRGTSFPYEQYF.